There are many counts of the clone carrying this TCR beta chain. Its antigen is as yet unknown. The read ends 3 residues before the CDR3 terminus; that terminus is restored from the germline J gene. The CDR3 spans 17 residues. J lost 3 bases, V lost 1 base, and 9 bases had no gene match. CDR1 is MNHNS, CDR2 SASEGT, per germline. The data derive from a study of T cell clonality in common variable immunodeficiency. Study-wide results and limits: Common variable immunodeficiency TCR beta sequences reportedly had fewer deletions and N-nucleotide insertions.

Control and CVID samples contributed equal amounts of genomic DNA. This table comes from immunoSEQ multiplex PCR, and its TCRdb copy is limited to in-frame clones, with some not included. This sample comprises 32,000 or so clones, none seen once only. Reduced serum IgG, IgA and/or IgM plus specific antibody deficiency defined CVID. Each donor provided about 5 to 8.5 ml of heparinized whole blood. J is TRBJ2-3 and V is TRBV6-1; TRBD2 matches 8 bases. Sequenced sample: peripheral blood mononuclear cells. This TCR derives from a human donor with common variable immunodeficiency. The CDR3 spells CASSEDRGGSMTDTQYF. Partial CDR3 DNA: TGTGCCAGCAGTGAAGATCGGGGGGGATCGATGACAGATACG.